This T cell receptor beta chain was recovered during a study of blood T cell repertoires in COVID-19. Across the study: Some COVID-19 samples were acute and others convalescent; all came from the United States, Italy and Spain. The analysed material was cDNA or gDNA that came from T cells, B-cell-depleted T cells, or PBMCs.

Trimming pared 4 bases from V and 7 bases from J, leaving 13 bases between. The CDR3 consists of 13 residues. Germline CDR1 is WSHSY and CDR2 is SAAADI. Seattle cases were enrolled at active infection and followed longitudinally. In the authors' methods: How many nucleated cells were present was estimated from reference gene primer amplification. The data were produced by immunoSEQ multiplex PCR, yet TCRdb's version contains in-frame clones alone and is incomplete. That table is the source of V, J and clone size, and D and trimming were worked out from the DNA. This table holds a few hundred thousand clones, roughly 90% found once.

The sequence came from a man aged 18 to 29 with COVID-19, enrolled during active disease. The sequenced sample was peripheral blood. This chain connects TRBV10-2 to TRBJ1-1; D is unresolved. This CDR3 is CASSAGVWVEAFF. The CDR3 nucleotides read TGCGCCAGCAGTGCCGGGGTTTGGGTTGAAGCTTTCTTT.